The 32 T cell receptor beta chains reported below all come from one sample, sequenced in a study of T cells in Graves' hyperthyroidism and ophthalmopathy. Researchers amplified the TCR beta CDR3 regions from RNA transcripts. During a first-round RT-PCR of the TCR CDR3, the HTBI primer set was used. TCRdb fed the multiplex PCR reads into MiXCR, producing one record per CDR3 protein. The sample contains 400,000 to 500,000 distinct CDR3 sequences, approximately 15% of which appear only once. Sequences were obtained from blood. The receptors shown here come from a woman aged 18-29 years with Graves' hyperthyroidism.

This clonotype was recorded at least ten times. At one boundary the junction diverges from the germline segment, which might be a read error. The chain employs TRBV5-6 and TRBJ1-3, with D hard to call. The CDR3 is made up of 13 amino acids. The V gene's germline CDR1 is SGHDT and CDR2 YYEEEE. The CDR3 loop reads CVSGAPVGNTIYF. CDR3 sequence (DNA): TGTGTCAGCGGAGCCCCTGTTGGAAACACCATATATTTT.

The genes are TRBV19 and TRBJ1-1, with a weak D call TRBD1 (6 bases). CDR3 length: 14 amino acids. Germline V gives CDR1 LNHDA, CDR2 SQIVND (reference sequence). The ends were cut back, 3 bases at V and 5 bases at J, with 13 bases in the middle. The CDR3: CASSMIGGQTEAFF. In nucleotides, the CDR3 is TGTGCCAGTAGTATGATCGGGGGGCAAACTGAAGCTTTCTTT. The variable domain in full, with the rest retrieved from reference TRBV19 and TRBJ1-1, is DGGITQSPKYLFRKEGQNVTLSCEQNLNHDAMYWYRQDPGQGLRLIYYSQIVNDFQKGDIAEGYSVSREKKESFPLTVTSAQKNPTAFYLCASSMIGGQTEAFFGQGTRLTVV.

V usage is TRBV5-6 and J usage is TRBJ1-5; the match to TRBD1 covers 10 bases. From germline, CDR1 is SGHDT and CDR2 YYEEEE. The CDR3 is made up of 15 amino acids. V shed 3 bases and J 1 base; nucleotides not matched to a gene: 1. CDR3 sequence reads: CASSWGQGSNQPQHF. The CDR3 DNA sequence: TGTGCCAGCAGCTGGGGACAGGGGAGCAATCAGCCCCAGCATTTT.

This clonotype appeared many times. This chain joins TRBV15 and TRBJ2-7; D not certain. The V gene's germline CDR1 is LNHNV and CDR2 YYDKDF (reference sequence). Trimming removed 3 bases from V and 5 bases from J, with 14 bases in between. The CDR3 spans 14 residues. The CDR3 DNA is TGTGCCACCAGCAGGGGGTACCTCGGTCACGAGCAGTACTTC. This translates into CATSRGYLGHEQYF.

This clonotype was detected ten times or more. The rearrangement links TRBV27 to TRBJ2-3; D might be TRBD1 (6 bases). From germline, CDR1 is MNHEY and CDR2 SMNVEV (reference sequence). V was pared by 2 bases and J by 5 bases, with 11 bases between. This CDR3 spans 14 amino acids. As DNA, the CDR3 is TGTGCCAGCAGTTTAGCAGGGGCTAAAGATACGCAGTATTTT. Residues: CASSLAGAKDTQYF.

This clonotype was seen many times. The chain combines TRBV30 with TRBJ1-1; no reliable D call. The germline CDR1 and CDR2 sequences are GTSNPN and SVGIG (reference sequence). The CDR3 covers 14 residues. Trimming took off 0 bases at V and 3 bases at J, with 11 bases between the two ends. CDR3 in DNA: TGTGCCTGGAGTGTACGAGTGATGGACACTGAAGCTTTCTTT. The encoded protein is CAWSVRVMDTEAFF. Based on the CDR3 plus reference TRBV30 and TRBJ1-1, the full variable domain is SQTIHQWPATLVQPVGSPLSLECTVEGTSNPNLYWYRQAAGRGLQLLFYSVGIGQISSEVPQNLSASRPQDRQFILSSKKLLLSDSGFYLCAWSVRVMDTEAFFGQGTRLTVV.

This clonotype was observed a handful of times. A junction end diverges from the germline sequence, so it may reflect a read error. The gene calls are TRBV20-1 and TRBJ2-7; 11 bases are shared with TRBD2. CDR1 and CDR2 (germline): DFQATT, SNEGSKA (reference sequence). The CDR3 has 15 residues. CDR3 sequence: CSASRFTSGRYEQHF. The CDR3 nucleotides are TGCAGTGCTAGTCGATTTACTAGCGGGAGATACGAGCAGCACTTC.

Only a few counts were recorded for this clonotype. The chain is built from TRBV19 and TRBJ1-1; D is perhaps TRBD1 (5 bases). Germline V gene sequence: CDR1 LNHDA, CDR2 SQIVND (reference sequence). V was clipped by 5 bases and J by 4 bases, with 17 bases between them. The CDR3 has 15 residues. The CDR3 nucleotides are TGTGCCAGTAGTCCCGAGGGGTGGCCGGCCACTGAAGCTTTCTTT. Residues: CASSPEGWPATEAFF.

This clonotype has only a few counts. The J gene is TRBJ2-1, the V gene TRBV18; D is ambiguous. The ends were cut back, 2 bases at V and 4 bases at J, with 9 bases in the middle. The length of the CDR3 is 14 residues. Germline V lookup: CDR1 KGHSH, CDR2 LQKENI. CDR3 protein: CASSPTAGYNEQFF. The CDR3 bases are TGTGCCAGCTCACCAACGGCAGGATACAATGAGCAGTTCTTC. The complete variable domain, with remaining parts taken from reference TRBV18 and TRBJ2-1, reads NAGVMQNPRHLVRRRGQEARLRCSPMKGHSHVYWYRQLPEEGLKFMVYLQKENIIDESGMPKERFSAEFPKEGPSILRIQQVVRGDSAAYFCASSPTAGYNEQFFGPGTRLTVL.

This clonotype was seen repeatedly, ten times or more. V usage is TRBV10-3 and J usage is TRBJ1-5; D is perhaps TRBD1 (5 bases). This CDR3 comprises 14 residues. V was clipped by 4 bases and J by 7 bases, with 14 bases between them. Germline lookup yields CDR1 ENHRY and CDR2 SYGVKD. CDR3 region: CAISGGLVEQPQHF. In DNA, the CDR3 is TGTGCCATCAGTGGGGGACTGGTCGAACAGCCCCAGCATTTT.

Only a few counts were recorded for this clonotype. V is TRBV29-1 and J is TRBJ2-3; D tentatively reads TRBD1 or TRBD2 (5 bases each). The CDR3 sequence is 14 residues long. V dropped 6 bases and J dropped 4 bases, with 17 bases sitting between them. Germline V gene data show CDR1 as SQVTM and CDR2 as ANQGSEA. CDR3 sequence: CSVGRTGGSDTQYF. The CDR3 DNA sequence: TGCAGCGTCGGAAGAACAGGAGGATCAGATACGCAGTATTTT.

The rearrangement links TRBV12-3 or TRBV12-4 to TRBJ1-5; TRBD1 matches 7 bases. The CDR3 is made up of 13 amino acids. J gave up 5 bases and V 6 bases, and 4 bases lay outside the gene matches. DNA of the CDR3: TGTGCCAGCAGGGGGGACAGCTATCAGCCCCAGCATTTT. Protein: CASRGDSYQPQHF.

In its sample, this clonotype was seen a few times. J is TRBJ2-3 and V is TRBV30, with D perhaps matching TRBD2 (6 bases). In germline, CDR1 is GTSNPN, CDR2 SVGIG (reference sequence). CDR3 size: 14 residues. The ends were cut back, 5 bases at V and 2 bases at J, with 14 bases in the middle. The DNA for the CDR3 is TGTGCCTGGGGCGTAGGCGGGAACACAGATACGCAGTATTTT. Translated: CAWGVGGNTDTQYF.

In this sample, this clonotype turned up many times. This chain joins TRBV5-8 and TRBJ1-6; D remains unclear. The CDR3 contains 15 residues. The V end lost 0 bases, the J end lost 8 bases, and 12 bases lay between the germline ends. Germline V CDR1 and CDR2: SGHTS, YDEGEE. DNA for the CDR3: TGTGCCAGCAGCTTGGCTGAGCGCGGGGATTCACCCCTCCACTTT. Translated, it gives CASSLAERGDSPLHF.

This clonotype showed up many times. The rearrangement links TRBV11-2 to TRBJ2-2; the match to TRBD1 covers 9 bases. V lost 2 bases to trimming and J lost 4 bases; unmatched junction nucleotides: 5. This CDR3 region has 16 residues. Germline loops: CDR1 SGHAT, CDR2 FQNNGV. CDR3 in DNA: TGTGCCAGCAGCTTACAACAGGGGGCGTCCACCGGGGAGCTGTTTTTT. This codes for CASSLQQGASTGELFF. The whole variable domain, filled in from reference TRBV11-2 and TRBJ2-2, reads EAGVAQSPRYKIIEKRQSVAFWCNPISGHATLYWYQQILGQGPKLLIQFQNNGVVDDSQLPKDRFSAERLKGVDSTLKIQPAKLEDSAVYLCASSLQQGASTGELFFGEGSRLTVL.

There are many counts of this clonotype. The rearrangement links TRBV10-2 to TRBJ2-4, with 9 bases lining up with TRBD2. With 2 bases clipped from V and 0 bases from J, the junction kept 14 bases outside the gene matches. The length of the CDR3 is 20 residues. Germline CDR1 and CDR2: WSHSY and SAAADI. In DNA form, the CDR3 reads TGCGCCAGCAGTGAGAATTGGGGGAGCGGGAGGACACTAGCCAAAAACATTCAGTACTTC. Its protein is CASSENWGSGRTLAKNIQYF.

This clonotype has a count of ten or more. This sequence joins TRBV6-1 and TRBJ2-1; 9 nucleotides match TRBD2. Germline V gene lookup returns CDR1 MNHNS and CDR2 SASEGT. This CDR3 has 15 residues. After removal of 6 bases from V and 9 bases from J, the junction contained 12 bases not matched to a gene. In DNA form, the CDR3 reads TGTGCCAGCAGGGTAGGCGGGAGGGCCCTCGGTGAGCAGTTCTTC. Translating it yields CASRVGGRALGEQFF.

This clonotype was counted many times. The chain couples TRBV6-6 to TRBJ1-1, with TRBD1 as a possible D gene (5 bases). The CDR3 loop spans 14 amino acids. Trimming took 2 bases from V and 6 from J, leaving 13 bases between them. Germline values: CDR1 MNHNY, CDR2 SVGAGI (reference sequence). The CDR3 nucleotides are TGTGCCAGCAGTTACCTGAGCAGGGACGCTGAAGCTTTCTTT. Encoded protein: CASSYLSRDAEAFF.

This clonotype was recorded at least ten times. The chain carries TRBV20-1 and TRBJ2-7; 8 bases are shared with TRBD2. V trimming: 5 bases; J trimming: 4 bases; junction bases outside the gene matches: 7. Germline V gene sequence: CDR1 DFQATT, CDR2 SNEGSKA (reference sequence). The CDR3 extends over 13 amino acids. CDR3 bases: TGCAGTGCTCAAGATAGCGGGAAGTACGAGCAGTACTTC. Encoded protein: CSAQDSGKYEQYF.

The V call is TRBV19, the J call TRBJ2-1; D remains ambiguous. CDR3 length: 14 residues. Germline V gives CDR1 LNHDA, CDR2 SQIVND (reference sequence). V was trimmed by 8 bases and J by 6 bases, leaving 17 bases between them. The CDR3 nucleotides read TGTGCCAGTCGACCGTGGCAGGTTTCCAATGAGCAGTTCTTC. It codes for CASRPWQVSNEQFF.

At least ten counts were recorded for this clonotype. The chain employs TRBV2 and TRBJ2-1; D unclear. The CDR3 sequence is 11 residues long. CDR1 and CDR2 (germline): SNHLY, FYNNEI. Trimming shortened V by 2 bases and J by 10 bases, and 6 bases separated the two germline ends. The CDR3 sequence is CASSERGEQFF. CDR3 bases: TGTGCCAGCAGTGAACGAGGCGAGCAGTTCTTC. Filled out from reference TRBV2 and TRBJ2-1, the complete variable domain reads EPEVTQTPSHQVTQMGQEVILRCVPISNHLYFYWYRQILGQKVEFLVSFYNNEISEKSEIFDDQFSVERPDGSNFTLKIRSTKLEDSAMYFCASSERGEQFFGPGTRLTVL.

This clonotype was seen many times. The V gene is TRBV20-1, the J gene TRBJ1-4; TRBD1 aligns across 8 bases. Unmatched junction bases numbered 5, after V lost 5 bases and J lost 6 bases. The CDR3 is made up of 13 amino acids. Germline V gene data show CDR1 as DFQATT and CDR2 as SNEGSKA (reference sequence). The CDR3 region is CSASGQGDEKLFF. CDR3 nucleotides: TGCAGTGCTTCTGGACAGGGTGATGAAAAACTGTTTTTT.

This chain uses TRBV11-2 with TRBJ2-7, with 9 bases identical to TRBD1. The CDR3 extends over 14 amino acids. Unmatched junction bases numbered 2, after V lost 3 bases and J lost 2 bases. Germline values: CDR1 SGHAT, CDR2 FQNNGV. DNA of the CDR3: TGTGCCAGCAGCTTTGACAGGGGGACCTACGAGCAGTACTTC. Translating it yields CASSFDRGTYEQYF.

This clonotype was counted between two and nine times. This rearrangement joins TRBV4-2 to TRBJ2-1; D unclear. This CDR3 has 15 residues. Germline V gives CDR1 LGHNA, CDR2 YNFKEQ. Deletions cut 0 bases from V and 2 bases from J, with 8 bases between. CDR3 protein: CASSQDSLAYNEQFF. The DNA of the CDR3 is TGTGCCAGCAGCCAAGATAGCCTTGCCTACAATGAGCAGTTCTTC.

This clonotype was recorded at least ten times. The rearrangement uses TRBV2 and TRBJ1-2, with 11 bases aligning to TRBD1. The CDR3 is made up of 14 amino acids. Trimming removed 7 bases from V and 8 bases from J; junction bases left unmatched: 9. Germline values: CDR1 SNHLY, CDR2 FYNNEI. CDR3 nucleotide sequence: TGTGCCAGCACGGCCGGGACAGGGGGATGGGGCTACACCTTC. Amino acid sequence: CASTAGTGGWGYTF.

This clonotype was seen at least ten times. The V and J genes are TRBV6-1 and TRBJ2-5; tentatively, D is TRBD2 (5 bases). V lost 8 bases to trimming and J lost 0 bases, with 10 bases between them. This CDR3 spans 13 amino acids. In germline, CDR1 is MNHNS, CDR2 SASEGT. The CDR3 is CASGLDYQETQYF. The DNA for the CDR3 is TGTGCCAGCGGTCTGGACTACCAAGAGACCCAGTACTTC.

The V gene is TRBV6-1, the J gene TRBJ1-2, with unresolved D. This CDR3 has 14 amino acids. Trimming stripped 5 bases from V and 8 bases from J, with 18 bases between. CDR1 MNHNS and CDR2 SASEGT come from the germline V gene. The CDR3 here is CASSFGVRRSGYTF. DNA of the CDR3: TGTGCCAGCAGTTTCGGGGTCCGGCGTTCGGGCTACACCTTC.

The genes are TRBV6-1 and TRBJ1-1, with D maybe TRBD1 (5 bases). The CDR3 length is 12 residues. Germline V CDR1 and CDR2: MNHNS, SASEGT. V was pared by 6 bases and J by 6 bases, with 11 bases between. The CDR3 loop is CASSSRGAEAFF. DNA of the CDR3: TGTGCCAGCAGCTCGAGAGGGGCTGAAGCTTTCTTT.

This clonotype was counted at least ten times. The chain couples TRBV12-3 or TRBV12-4 to TRBJ2-5; 7 bases are shared with TRBD2. This CDR3 spans 15 amino acids. V was pared by 6 bases and J by 1 base, with 8 bases of the junction left unmatched. As DNA, the CDR3 is TGTGCCAGCAGCGGGACTATGAGGATCCAAGAGACCCAGTACTTC. It is translated as CASSGTMRIQETQYF.

This clonotype was observed many times. The chain employs TRBV2 and TRBJ2-1, with TRBD2 identical over 11 bases. The germline V gene encodes CDR1 SNHLY and CDR2 FYNNEI. V shed 7 bases, J shed 4 bases, and the junction held 6 bases outside the gene matches. This CDR3 comprises 15 residues. The CDR3: CASKTSGMLYNEQFF. DNA for the CDR3: TGTGCCAGCAAGACTAGCGGGATGTTGTACAATGAGCAGTTCTTC.

At least ten counts were recorded for this clonotype. The V call is TRBV2, the J call TRBJ2-3; D possibly matches TRBD1 or TRBD2 (6 bases each). The CDR3 has 15 residues. Trimming pared 0 bases from V and 6 bases from J, leaving 13 bases between. CDR1 SNHLY and CDR2 FYNNEI come from the germline V gene. For the CDR3, the DNA is TGTGCCAGCAGTGAAGCGCTTGGAGGGGGGGATACGCAGTATTTT. Translated: CASSEALGGGDTQYF.

This clonotype was seen repeatedly, ten times or more. The chain carries TRBV30 and TRBJ1-5; 9 bases align to TRBD1. The CDR3 is 14 residues long. CDR1 GTSNPN and CDR2 SVGIG come from the germline V gene (reference sequence). V lost 5 bases and J lost 0; bases outside the gene matches: 2. This CDR3 reads CAWGTGFSNQPQHF. CDR3 DNA sequence: TGTGCCTGGGGGACAGGGTTTAGCAATCAGCCCCAGCATTTT. The full variable domain, in which reference TRBV30 and TRBJ1-5 provide the parts outside the CDR3, is SQTIHQWPATLVQPVGSPLSLECTVEGTSNPNLYWYRQAAGRGLQLLFYSVGIGQISSEVPQNLSASRPQDRQFILSSKKLLLSDSGFYLCAWGTGFSNQPQHFGDGTRLSIL.